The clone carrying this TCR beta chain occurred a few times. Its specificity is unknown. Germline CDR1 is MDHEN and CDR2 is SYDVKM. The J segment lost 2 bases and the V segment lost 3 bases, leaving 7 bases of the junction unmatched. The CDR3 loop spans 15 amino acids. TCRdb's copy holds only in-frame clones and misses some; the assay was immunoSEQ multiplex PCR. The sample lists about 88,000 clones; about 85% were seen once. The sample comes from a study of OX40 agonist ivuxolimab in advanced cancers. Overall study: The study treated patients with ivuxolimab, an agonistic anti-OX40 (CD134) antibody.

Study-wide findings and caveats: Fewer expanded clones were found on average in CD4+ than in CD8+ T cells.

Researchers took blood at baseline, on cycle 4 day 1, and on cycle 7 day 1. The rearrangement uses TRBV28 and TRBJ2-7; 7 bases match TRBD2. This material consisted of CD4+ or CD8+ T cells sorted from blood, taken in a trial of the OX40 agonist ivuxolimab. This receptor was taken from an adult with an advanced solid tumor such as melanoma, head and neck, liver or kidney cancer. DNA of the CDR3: TGTGCCAGCAGTTTGGGGGGGACGGTCGCCTACGAGCAGTACTTC. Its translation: CASSLGGTVAYEQYF.